This passage covers 16 T cell receptor beta chains from one sample sequenced in a study of T cells after yellow fever vaccination. Using its own MiXCR run on the 5' RACE reads, TCRdb lists one record per CDR3 protein. The sample shows some 420,000 distinct CDR3 sequences, around a sixth of them seen only once. This sample comprised PBMCs, obtained before the yellow fever booster vaccination. The receptors were gathered from a man aged 18 to 35 who received the YFV17D yellow fever vaccine.

The genes are TRBV25-1 and TRBJ1-2; D unclear. This CDR3 region has 13 residues. V lost 0 bases to trimming and J lost 3 bases, with 5 bases between them. Germline V gene sequence: CDR1 MGHDK, CDR2 SYGVNS. The CDR3 is CASSEYADYGYTF. The CDR3 nucleotides are TGTGCCAGCAGTGAATACGCGGACTATGGCTACACCTTC.

V is TRBV2 and J is TRBJ1-6; tentative D call: TRBD1 (6 bases). The length of the CDR3 is 15 residues. The germline CDR1 and CDR2 sequences are SNHLY and FYNNEI. Trimming stripped 2 bases from V and 6 bases from J, with 11 bases between. The CDR3 DNA reads TGTGCCAGCAGTGAAAGGGAAGGGGGTAATTCACCCCTCCACTTT. Its translation is CASSEREGGNSPLHF. The full variable domain, rest sourced from reference TRBV2 and TRBJ1-6, is EPEVTQTPSHQVTQMGQEVILRCVPISNHLYFYWYRQILGQKVEFLVSFYNNEISEKSEIFDDQFSVERPDGSNFTLKIRSTKLEDSAMYFCASSEREGGNSPLHFGNGTRLTVT.

The V and J genes are TRBV18 and TRBJ2-7; the D gene is possibly TRBD1 (7 bases). V was trimmed by 2 bases and J by 5 bases, leaving 13 bases between them. CDR1 is KGHSH, CDR2 LQKENI, per germline. This CDR3 region has 14 residues. The CDR3 region is CASSPGGGRNEQYF. The DNA of the CDR3 is TGTGCCAGCTCACCAGGAGGGGGCCGGAACGAGCAGTACTTC.

The chain carries TRBV20-1 and TRBJ1-5; D not certain. The CDR3 covers 14 residues. The germline V gene encodes CDR1 DFQATT and CDR2 SNEGSKA (reference sequence). V gave up 3 bases and J gave up 5 bases, with 14 bases separating them. The CDR3 here is CSASGRLEYQPQHF. The CDR3 DNA reads as TGCAGTGCTAGTGGGCGCTTAGAGTATCAGCCCCAGCATTTT.

This sequence joins TRBV20-1 and TRBJ1-1; 8 bases fit TRBD1. This CDR3 spans 15 amino acids. V lost 0 bases to trimming and J lost 7 bases; unmatched junction nucleotides: 10. Germline values: CDR1 DFQATT, CDR2 SNEGSKA (reference sequence). The CDR3 loop reads CSARDRQGAWDEAFF. The CDR3 DNA reads TGCAGTGCTAGAGATCGGCAGGGGGCTTGGGATGAAGCTTTCTTT.

V is TRBV19 and J is TRBJ1-1, with D perhaps TRBD1 (5 bases). The CDR3 contains 9 residues. Germline V gene data show CDR1 as LNHDA and CDR2 as SQIVND (reference sequence). The V and J ends lost 8 bases and 13 bases respectively, with 11 bases between them. The CDR3: CASQPGGFF. The CDR3 coding sequence is TGTGCCAGTCAACCGGGGGGTTTCTTT. Filled out from reference TRBV19 and TRBJ1-1, the complete variable domain reads DGGITQSPKYLFRKEGQNVTLSCEQNLNHDAMYWYRQDPGQGLRLIYYSQIVNDFQKGDIAEGYSVSREKKESFPLTVTSAQKNPTAFYLCASQPGGFFGQGTRLTVV.

V usage is TRBV15 and J usage is TRBJ2-7; D is unclear. The germline gives CDR1 LNHNV, CDR2 YYDKDF (reference sequence). CDR3 size: 12 residues. DNA for the CDR3: TGTGCCACGAGCAAGTCGGGCTACGAGCAGTACGTC. Amino acid sequence: CATSKSGYEQYV.

The chain carries TRBV18 and TRBJ2-7; D may correspond to TRBD1 or TRBD2 (5 bases each). This CDR3 comprises 15 residues. V was trimmed by 3 bases and J by 2 bases, leaving 14 bases between them. Germline loops: CDR1 KGHSH, CDR2 LQKENI. The CDR3 spells CASSPRAGRAYEQYF. As DNA, the CDR3 is TGTGCCAGCTCACCGAGGGCCGGCAGGGCCTACGAGCAGTACTTC. Full variable domain (missing parts from reference TRBV18 and TRBJ2-7): NAGVMQNPRHLVRRRGQEARLRCSPMKGHSHVYWYRQLPEEGLKFMVYLQKENIIDESGMPKERFSAEFPKEGPSILRIQQVVRGDSAAYFCASSPRAGRAYEQYFGPGTRLTVT.

This clonotype was recorded a few times. CDR3 DNA: TGTGCCAGCAGCTTAGGGGGTTCGGATGGCTACACCTTC. This gives the protein CASSLGGSDGYTF. The chain joins TRBV7-9 to TRBJ1-2, with D unresolved. The germline gives CDR1 SEHNR, CDR2 FQNEAQ (reference sequence). Trimming stripped 1 base from V and 6 bases from J, with 9 bases between. CDR3 length: 13 residues.

This clonotype was recorded many times. The rearrangement links TRBV7-2 to TRBJ2-3; D perhaps matches TRBD2 (6 bases). CDR1 SGHTA and CDR2 FQGNSA come from the germline V gene. CDR3 size: 14 residues. The germline V and J ends were trimmed by 3 bases and 5 bases, with 12 bases remaining between them. CDR3 bases: TGTGCCAGCAGCTTTGATAGCGGTCTAGATACGCAGTATTTT. Translation: CASSFDSGLDTQYF.

In its sample, this clonotype was seen a few times. The CDR3 DNA reads TGTGCCAGCAGTAACCGACAGGGCCCCGGGGAGCTGTTTTTT. This encodes CASSNRQGPGELFF. The V gene is TRBV6-5, the J gene TRBJ2-2, with 7 positions matching TRBD1. The CDR3 is made up of 14 amino acids. Germline V CDR1 and CDR2: MNHEY, SVGAGI. The J segment lost 6 bases and the V segment lost 5 bases, leaving 6 bases of the junction unmatched.

The chain links TRBV7-3 to TRBJ2-4; TRBD1 is a possible D gene (6 bases). Trimming took off 2 bases at V and 9 bases at J, with 14 bases between the two ends. This CDR3 comprises 14 residues. Germline V gene data show CDR1 as SGHTA and CDR2 as FQGTGA. The CDR3 coding sequence is TGTGCCAGCAGCTTAGAGACAGGTGTTGGCATTCAGTACTTC. It yields the protein CASSLETGVGIQYF. Full variable domain (rest looked up from reference TRBV7-3 and TRBJ2-4): GAGVSQTPSNKVTEKGKYVELRCDPISGHTALYWYRQSLGQGPEFLIYFQGTGAADDSGLPNDRFFAVRPEGSVSTLKIQRTERGDSAVYLCASSLETGVGIQYFGAGTRLSVL.

This clonotype was observed a few times. V and J are TRBV11-2 and TRBJ2-2; tentative D call: TRBD2 (5 bases). Germline V gene sequence: CDR1 SGHAT, CDR2 FQNNGV. CDR3 length: 12 residues. V lost 5 bases to trimming and J lost 7 bases, with 8 bases between them. In DNA, the CDR3 is TGTGCCAGCAGCCCCCGGGACGGGGAGCTGTTTTTT. It is translated as CASSPRDGELFF.

The chain carries TRBV7-2 and TRBJ2-3; D is possibly TRBD2 (5 bases). The CDR3 runs 16 residues. Trimming took 2 bases from V and 0 from J, leaving 12 bases between them. The germline V gene has CDR1 SGHTA and CDR2 FQGNSA. CDR3 sequence (DNA): TGTGCCAGCAGCTTACTCGGCCGACTAAGCACAGATACGCAGTATTTT. Residues: CASSLLGRLSTDTQYF.

This clonotype was counted between two and nine times. The chain has TRBV6-6 and TRBJ2-5, with 9 bases that match TRBD2. Germline lookup yields CDR1 MNHNY and CDR2 SVGAGI (reference sequence). The CDR3 runs to 15 residues. J was trimmed by 2 bases and V by 2 bases; bases with no gene match: 3. The DNA for the CDR3 is TGTGCCAGCAGTTACGGGGCGGGGGGGCAAGAGACCCAGTACTTC. Protein sequence: CASSYGAGGQETQYF.

The chain joins TRBV4-3 to TRBJ1-2; D perhaps matches TRBD1 (5 bases). Between the trimmed V and J ends, which lost 0 bases and 1 base, there was a span of 9 bases. The CDR3 contains 15 residues. Germline loops: CDR1 LGHNA, CDR2 YSLEER. Here the CDR3 reads CASSQDRGFNYGYTF. CDR3 nucleotide sequence: TGCGCCAGCAGCCAAGATCGGGGCTTTAACTATGGCTACACCTTC.